This T cell receptor (beta chain) derives from a study of shared clonotypes between healthy human individuals. With respect to this clone: Its matching antigen is unknown.

Naive-designated CD8 cells lacked CD45RO, were positively enriched for CCR7, and omitted terminally differentiated effector memory CD45RA+ cells. The healthy adult donors were HIV-negative and reported no recent acute infections or vaccinations. This table comes from immunoSEQ multiplex PCR, and its TCRdb copy is limited to in-frame clones, with some not included. This sample has about 700,000 clones, with 92% found just once. Whole-study results and caveats: As a rule, naive subsets had a larger estimated richness than memory subsets.

The junction had 2 bases not matched to a gene; V was cut back by 2 bases and J by 3 bases. Germline CDR1 reads SEHNR; CDR2 reads FQNEAQ (reference sequence). The CDR3 sequence is 15 residues long. The material sequenced was naive CD8+ T cells sorted from blood. This sequence originates from a man younger than 40 in good health. The V gene is TRBV7-9, the J gene TRBJ2-2; 8 nucleotides match TRBD2. The CDR3 loop reads CASSLQREYTGELFF. The DNA of the CDR3 is TGTGCCAGCAGCTTACAGCGGGAGTACACCGGGGAGCTGTTTTTT.